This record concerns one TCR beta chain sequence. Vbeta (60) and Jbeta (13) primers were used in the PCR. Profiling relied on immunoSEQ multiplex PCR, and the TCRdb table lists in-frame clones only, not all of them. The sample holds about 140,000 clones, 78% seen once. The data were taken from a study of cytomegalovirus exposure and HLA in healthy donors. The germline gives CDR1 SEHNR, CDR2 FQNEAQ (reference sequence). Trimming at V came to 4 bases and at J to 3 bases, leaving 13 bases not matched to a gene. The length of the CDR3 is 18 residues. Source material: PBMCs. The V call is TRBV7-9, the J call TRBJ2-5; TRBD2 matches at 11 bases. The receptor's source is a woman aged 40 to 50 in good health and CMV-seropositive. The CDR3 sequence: CASSSRGGTSGGKETQYF. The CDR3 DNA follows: TGTGCCAGCAGCTCAAGGGGGGGGACTAGCGGAGGAAAAGAGACCCAGTACTTC.